One sample yielded the 18 T cell receptor beta chains listed below, sequenced in a study of blood T cells in healthy people across ages. It was with a sample-barcoded 5' primer and a J-beta primer mix that a second PCR of about 6 to 11 cycles was run. Each CDR3 protein gets one entry after TCRdb re-called the 5' RACE reads with MiXCR. The table has 700,000 to 950,000 distinct CDR3 sequences, roughly 64% seen once; the top ten hold 20% to 25%. Sequences were obtained from blood. The receptors were sampled from a man in his thirties or forties in good health.

The gene calls are TRBV4-1 and TRBJ2-6; tentatively, D is TRBD1 (6 bases). Trimming removed 3 bases from V and 2 bases from J, with 14 bases in between. Germline V gene sequence: CDR1 MGHRA, CDR2 YSYEKL. The CDR3 covers 17 residues. The CDR3 nucleotides read TGCGCCAGCAGCCATGGGAGTGGGGGCCCTGGGGCCAACGTCCTGACTTTC. As protein: CASSHGSGGPGANVLTF.

J is TRBJ2-3 and V is TRBV10-3; no firm D call. The CDR3 covers 12 residues. The germline V and J ends were trimmed by 8 bases and 6 bases, with 12 bases remaining between them. The V gene's germline CDR1 is ENHRY and CDR2 SYGVKD. The CDR3 loop reads CAIESDGDTQYF. The CDR3, as DNA: TGTGCCATCGAGTCGGACGGCGATACGCAGTATTTT.

A few counts support this clonotype. V usage is TRBV20-1 and J usage is TRBJ2-7; tentative D call: TRBD1 (6 bases). Trimming stripped 0 bases from V and 3 bases from J, with 12 bases between. The CDR3 is 14 amino acids. The germline CDR1 and CDR2 sequences are DFQATT and SNEGSKA (reference sequence). The CDR3 DNA reads TGCAGTGCTAGAGATCCCGACAGGTTCTACGAGCAGTACTTC. Translating gives CSARDPDRFYEQYF.

The gene calls are TRBV7-3 and TRBJ2-1, with D unclear. The CDR3 length is 15 residues. Germline lookup yields CDR1 SGHTA and CDR2 FQGTGA. V shed 0 bases and J shed 7 bases, with 13 bases lying between them. The CDR3 sequence: CASSLTFGTRNEQFF. In nucleotides, the CDR3 is TGTGCCAGCAGCTTAACGTTCGGCACGAGGAATGAGCAGTTCTTC.

This clonotype has at least ten counts. The gene calls are TRBV20-1 and TRBJ2-7; D uncertain. CDR1 and CDR2 from the germline V gene are DFQATT and SNEGSKA (reference sequence). The CDR3 extends over 19 amino acids. Trimming removed 2 bases at V and 1 base at J, with 27 bases between. The CDR3 reads CSARLSVAPPPAMSYEQYF. The DNA of the CDR3 is TGCAGTGCTAGACTATCGGTGGCCCCCCCGCCAGCCATGTCCTACGAGCAGTACTTC.

This clonotype was found a few times. This sequence joins TRBV6-2 or TRBV6-3 and TRBJ2-3; 8 nucleotides agree with TRBD1. Looked up from germline, CDR1 is MNHEY and CDR2 is SVGEGT. V was pared by 8 bases and J by 14 bases, with 15 bases of the junction left unmatched. CDR3 length equals 13 residues. The DNA for the CDR3 is TGTGCCAGCGGGGACAGGAACCCAACGCAATGGTATTTT. It yields the protein CASGDRNPTQWYF.

The chain uses TRBV20-1 and TRBJ2-5; D is unclear. The CDR3 is 11 residues long. Germline-derived CDR1 and CDR2 are DFQATT and SNEGSKA (reference sequence). V lost 2 bases, J lost 4 bases, and 5 bases lay in between. The chain's CDR3 is CSARIIETQYF. The CDR3 DNA is TGCAGTGCTAGAATAATAGAGACCCAGTACTTC.

As to this clonotype: No conserved phenylalanine or tryptophan ends this CDR3, so it is likely a read error. This chain connects TRBV5-1 to TRBJ2-7; 9 positions agree with TRBD1. Germline CDR1 reads SGHRS; CDR2 reads YFSETQ. Trimming took 3 bases from V and 2 from J; bases not matched to a gene: 6. CDR3 length: 15 residues. The CDR3 sequence: CASSSSGTGPYEQYL. For the CDR3, the DNA is TGCGCCAGCAGCTCCTCCGGGACAGGGCCCTACGAGCAGTACCTC.

This sequence joins TRBV6-6 and TRBJ1-5; the D is unclear. This CDR3 has 12 residues. The germline V gene has CDR1 MNHNY and CDR2 SVGAGI (reference sequence). Trimming pared 2 bases from V and 6 bases from J, leaving 5 bases between. The CDR3 loop is CASSYEGQPQHF. The CDR3 DNA is TGTGCCAGCAGTTACGAGGGTCAGCCCCAGCATTTT.

About this clonotype itself: A read error may produce the germline difference seen at one junction end. CDR3 loop: CASSLEPGRTLGQYF. In DNA form, the CDR3 reads TGCGCCAGCAGTTTGGAGCCTGGACGCACTTTGGGGCAGTACTTC. The chain uses TRBV5-1 and TRBJ2-5, with unresolved D. The CDR3 runs 15 residues. Looked up from germline, CDR1 is SGHRS and CDR2 is YFSETQ. Complete variable domain (other parts from reference TRBV5-1 and TRBJ2-5): KAGVTQTPRYLIKTRGQQVTLSCSPISGHRSVSWYQQTPGQGLQFLFEYFSETQRNKGNFPGRFSGRQFSNSRSEMNVSTLELGDSALYLCASSLEPGRTLGQYFGPGTRLLVL.

V and J are TRBV10-3 and TRBJ2-1; TRBD2 is a possible D gene (6 bases). Germline CDR1 and CDR2: ENHRY and SYGVKD. The CDR3 contains 16 residues. V dropped 0 bases and J dropped 4 bases, with 13 bases sitting between them. CDR3 sequence: CAISESGYGGYNEQFF. CDR3 DNA: TGTGCCATCAGTGAGTCCGGGTACGGAGGGTACAATGAGCAGTTCTTC.

This clonotype was seen at least ten times. The chain joins TRBV7-9 to TRBJ2-1, with 10 nucleotides matching TRBD2. Germline V lookup: CDR1 SEHNR, CDR2 FQNEAQ (reference sequence). The J segment lost 3 bases and the V segment lost 2 bases, leaving 1 base of the junction unmatched. This CDR3 has 15 residues. The CDR3 coding sequence is TGTGCCAGCAGCTTAAGCGGGGGGGGCTACAATGAGCAGTTCTTC. Translating it yields CASSLSGGGYNEQFF.

CDR3 protein: CSARVYSSGANVLTF. In DNA form, the CDR3 reads TGCAGTGCTAGGGTGTACAGCTCTGGGGCCAACGTCCTGACTTTC. The rearrangement links TRBV20-1 to TRBJ2-6; D is ambiguous. Trimming took off 3 bases at V and 0 bases at J, with 9 bases between the two ends. CDR1 is DFQATT and CDR2 is SNEGSKA in the germline V gene (reference sequence). The CDR3 extends over 15 amino acids.

J is TRBJ2-4 and V is TRBV20-1, with TRBD2 matching over 8 bases. Gene TRBJ2-7 matches the end of the DNA better, so the J call may be wrong. The CDR3 is 14 amino acids. The germline CDR1 and CDR2 sequences are DFQATT and SNEGSKA (reference sequence). CDR3: CSARVASGGNEQYF. The CDR3 nucleotides are TGCAGTGCTAGAGTCGCCTCGGGAGGGAACGAGCAGTACTTC.

V usage is TRBV20-1 and J usage is TRBJ2-2, with a possible D match to TRBD1 (5 bases). The germline V gene has CDR1 DFQATT and CDR2 SNEGSKA (reference sequence). Trimming stripped 6 bases from V and 3 bases from J, with 14 bases between. The CDR3 totals 14 residues. The CDR3 bases are TGCAGTGCCCCACCCAGGGTGGACACCGGGGAGCTGTTTTTT. This codes for CSAPPRVDTGELFF.

The chain uses TRBV7-2 and TRBJ1-6; weak D call: TRBD1 (5 bases). The CDR3 runs 15 residues. The V end was cut by 2 bases, the J end by 10 bases, with 15 bases between. The germline CDR1 and CDR2 sequences are SGHTA and FQGNSA. The chain's CDR3 is CASSLLWRGRSPLHF. The DNA of the CDR3 is TGTGCCAGCAGCTTATTGTGGAGGGGACGCTCACCCCTCCACTTT.

This chain connects TRBV20-1 to TRBJ2-5; tentatively, D is TRBD2 (7 bases). Per the germline V gene, CDR1 is DFQATT and CDR2 is SNEGSKA (reference sequence). Trimming shortened V by 5 bases and J by 5 bases, and 12 bases separated the two germline ends. The CDR3 contains 12 residues. In nucleotides, the CDR3 is TGCAGTGCTGGAGGGGGGGCGGAGACCCAGTACTTC. This translates into CSAGGGAETQYF.

This chain joins TRBV7-6 and TRBJ1-1; D remains unclear. The CDR3 is made up of 15 amino acids. Germline V gives CDR1 SGHVS, CDR2 FNYEAQ. Trimming cost V 3 bases and J 3 bases, with 14 bases left between them. CDR3 protein: CASSFRGGMHTEAFF. The CDR3 bases are TGTGCCAGCAGCTTCCGGGGAGGGATGCACACTGAAGCTTTCTTT.